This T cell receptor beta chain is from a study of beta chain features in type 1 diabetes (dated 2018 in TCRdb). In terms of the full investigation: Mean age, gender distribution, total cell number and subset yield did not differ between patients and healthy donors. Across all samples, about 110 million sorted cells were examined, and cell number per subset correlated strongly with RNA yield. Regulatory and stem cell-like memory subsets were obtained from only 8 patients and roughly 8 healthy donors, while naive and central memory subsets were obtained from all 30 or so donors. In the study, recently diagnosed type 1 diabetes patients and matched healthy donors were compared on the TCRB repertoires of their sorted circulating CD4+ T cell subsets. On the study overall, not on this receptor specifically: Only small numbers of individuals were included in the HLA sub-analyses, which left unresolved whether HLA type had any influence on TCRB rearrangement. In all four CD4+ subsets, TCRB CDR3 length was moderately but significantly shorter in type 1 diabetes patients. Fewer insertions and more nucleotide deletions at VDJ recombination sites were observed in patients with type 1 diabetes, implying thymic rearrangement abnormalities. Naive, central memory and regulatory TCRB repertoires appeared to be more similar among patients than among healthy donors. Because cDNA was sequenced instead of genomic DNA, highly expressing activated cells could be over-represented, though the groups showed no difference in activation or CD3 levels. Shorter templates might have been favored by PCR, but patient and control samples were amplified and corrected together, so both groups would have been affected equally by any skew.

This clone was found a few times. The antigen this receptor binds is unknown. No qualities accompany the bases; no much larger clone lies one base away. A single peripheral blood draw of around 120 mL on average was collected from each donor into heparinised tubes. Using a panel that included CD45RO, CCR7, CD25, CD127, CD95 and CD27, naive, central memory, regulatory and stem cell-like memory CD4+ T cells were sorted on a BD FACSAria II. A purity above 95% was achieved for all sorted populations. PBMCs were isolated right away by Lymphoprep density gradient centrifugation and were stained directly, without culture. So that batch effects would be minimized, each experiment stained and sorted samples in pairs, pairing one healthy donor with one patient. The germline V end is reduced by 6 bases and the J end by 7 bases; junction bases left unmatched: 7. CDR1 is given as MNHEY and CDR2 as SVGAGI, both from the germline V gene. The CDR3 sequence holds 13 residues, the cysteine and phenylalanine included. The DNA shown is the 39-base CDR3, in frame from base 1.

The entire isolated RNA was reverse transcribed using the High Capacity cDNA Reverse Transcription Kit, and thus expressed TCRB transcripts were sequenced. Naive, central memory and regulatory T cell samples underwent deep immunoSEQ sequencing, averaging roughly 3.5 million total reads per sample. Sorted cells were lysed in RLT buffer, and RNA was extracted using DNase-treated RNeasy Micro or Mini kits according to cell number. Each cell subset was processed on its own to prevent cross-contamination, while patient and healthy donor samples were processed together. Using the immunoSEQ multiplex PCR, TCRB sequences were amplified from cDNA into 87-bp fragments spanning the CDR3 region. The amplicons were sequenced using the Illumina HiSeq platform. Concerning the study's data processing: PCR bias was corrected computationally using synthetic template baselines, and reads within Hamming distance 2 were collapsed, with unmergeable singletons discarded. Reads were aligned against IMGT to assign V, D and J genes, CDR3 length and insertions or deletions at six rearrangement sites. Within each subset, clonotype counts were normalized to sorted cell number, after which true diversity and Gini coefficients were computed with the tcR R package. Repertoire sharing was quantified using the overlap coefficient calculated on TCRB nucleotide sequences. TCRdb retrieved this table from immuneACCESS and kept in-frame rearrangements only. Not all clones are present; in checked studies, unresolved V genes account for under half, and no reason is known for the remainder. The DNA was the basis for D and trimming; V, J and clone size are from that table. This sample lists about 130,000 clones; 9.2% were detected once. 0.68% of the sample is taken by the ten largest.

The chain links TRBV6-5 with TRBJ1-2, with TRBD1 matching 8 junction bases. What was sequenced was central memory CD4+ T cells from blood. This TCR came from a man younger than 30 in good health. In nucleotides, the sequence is TGTGCCAGCAGCCCGGACAGGGAACGTGGCTACACCTTC. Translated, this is CASSPDRERGYTF.